This T cell receptor beta chain came from a study of blood T cell repertoires in COVID-19. Study-level information: T cells, B-cell-depleted T cells, or PBMCs supplied cDNA or gDNA.

J lost 4 bases, V lost 5 bases, and 9 bases had no gene match. Germline V gene sequence: CDR1 SEHNR, CDR2 FQNEAQ (reference sequence). The CDR3 has 15 amino acids. Some clones are missing from TCRdb's copy, which holds only in-frame ones; the method was immunoSEQ multiplex PCR. The sample consists of 40,000 to 65,000 clones, more than 80% of them appearing once. This chain joins TRBV7-9 and TRBJ1-2, with 8 bases lining up with TRBD1. The origin of this receptor is an elderly man with acute or convalescent COVID-19. Specimen: peripheral blood. CDR3 in DNA: TGTGCCAGCAGCCCGGGGGGCAGGGGGCTCTATGGCTACACCTTC. The encoded protein is CASSPGGRGLYGYTF.